The entry that follows covers one TCR beta chain sequence. V lost 3 bases and J lost 9, with 20 bases in between. This CDR3 has 15 residues. Germline V gene sequence: CDR1 SNHLY, CDR2 FYNNEI. These data come from a study of blood T cell dynamics during melanoma immunotherapy. Measured with immunoSEQ multiplex PCR; TCRdb has only the in-frame clones, and not every one. The top ten clones hold about 4.6% of a sample with around 14,000 clones, approximately 87% of them seen once. Documented time point: pre-treatment baseline. The TCR sequence derives from a human donor with melanoma. Sequenced material: blood, taken from a patient treated with checkpoint blockade. The V call is TRBV2, the J call TRBJ2-5, with a weak D call TRBD1 (6 bases). In DNA, the CDR3 is TGTGCCAGCAGTGAGACCAGGGGACGGGTTGGGGCCCAGTACTTC. Translation: CASSETRGRVGAQYF.